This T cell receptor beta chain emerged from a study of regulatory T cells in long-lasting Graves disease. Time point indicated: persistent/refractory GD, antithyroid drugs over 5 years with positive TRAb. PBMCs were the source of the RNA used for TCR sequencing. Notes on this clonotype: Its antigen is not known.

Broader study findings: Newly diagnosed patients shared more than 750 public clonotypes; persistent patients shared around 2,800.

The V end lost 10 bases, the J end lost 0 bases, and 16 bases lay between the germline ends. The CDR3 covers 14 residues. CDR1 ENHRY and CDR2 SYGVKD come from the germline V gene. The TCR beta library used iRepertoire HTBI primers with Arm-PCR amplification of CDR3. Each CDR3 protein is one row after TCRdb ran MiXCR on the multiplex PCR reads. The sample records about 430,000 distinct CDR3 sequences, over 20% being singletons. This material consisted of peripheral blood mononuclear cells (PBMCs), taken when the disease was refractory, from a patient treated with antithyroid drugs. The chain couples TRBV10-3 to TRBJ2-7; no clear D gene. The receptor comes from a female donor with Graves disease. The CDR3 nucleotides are TGTGCCACCTCAGGAGCTCAGAGCTCCTACGAGCAGTACTTC. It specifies CATSGAQSSYEQYF.